The 14 T cell receptor beta chains below were found in one sample sequenced in a study of technical replicates of blood from a few donors. Clones were read by immunoSEQ multiplex PCR, and TCRdb kept only the in-frame ones, dropping some. In the table there are around 70,000 clones, 95% to 98% of which are singletons. Material: T cells isolated from PBMCs. These receptors were taken from a human donor in good health.

The V call is TRBV27, the J call TRBJ1-5, with TRBD1 matching over 10 bases. The germline V gene encodes CDR1 MNHEY and CDR2 SMNVEV (reference sequence). This CDR3 region has 16 residues. The ends lost 6 bases at V and 1 base at J; junction bases unmatched: 6. The CDR3 spells CASRSLDRGSNQPQHF. The CDR3 DNA reads TGTGCCAGCAGGAGTCTGGACAGGGGGAGCAATCAGCCCCAGCATTTT.

This chain links TRBV6-1 with TRBJ1-5; 9 nucleotides agree with TRBD1. The V segment lost 9 bases and the J segment 4 bases; nucleotides outside the gene matches: 4. This CDR3 is built from 13 residues. CDR1 and CDR2 (germline): MNHNS, SASEGT. The CDR3: CAREGTGNQPQHF. As DNA, the CDR3 is TGTGCCAGAGAGGGGACAGGGAATCAGCCCCAGCATTTT.

The CDR3 bases are TGTGCCAGCAGTGGCCGGGACTTTAAGGGGTACGAGCAGTACTTC. Protein product: CASSGRDFKGYEQYF. This sequence joins TRBV6-5 and TRBJ2-7; maybe TRBD2 (6 bases). The germline V gene encodes CDR1 MNHEY and CDR2 SVGAGI. Trimming took 5 bases from V and 4 from J, leaving 18 bases between them. This CDR3 region has 15 residues.

This clone was observed once. The chain carries TRBV15 and TRBJ2-7; tentatively, D is TRBD2 (5 bases). The CDR3 is 15 residues long. The germline V and J ends were trimmed by 1 base and 7 bases, with 17 bases remaining between them. CDR1 and CDR2 (germline): LNHNV, YYDKDF (reference sequence). The CDR3, as DNA: TGTGCCACCAGCAGAGGGGTCTTAGAGAGGGTTGAGCAGTACTTC. This encodes CATSRGVLERVEQYF.

The J gene is TRBJ1-1, the V gene TRBV7-9; D gene uncertain. The CDR3 contains 13 residues. Germline V gene sequence: CDR1 SEHNR, CDR2 FQNEAQ (reference sequence). V was cut by 7 bases and J by 5 bases, with 14 bases left in between. Written as DNA, the CDR3 is TGTGCCAGCACCCCTTCAACGGGAACTGAAGCTTTCTTT. This codes for CASTPSTGTEAFF.

This clone was seen once. The gene calls are TRBV4-1 and TRBJ1-4, with TRBD1 matching 9 bases. From germline, CDR1 is MGHRA and CDR2 YSYEKL. The CDR3 length is 14 residues. V gave up 8 bases and J gave up 8 bases; unmatched junction bases: 9. CDR3 region: CASDTGGLEEKLFF. CDR3 in DNA: TGCGCCAGCGATACAGGGGGCCTAGAAGAAAAACTGTTTTTT.

The chain is built from TRBV25-1 and TRBJ1-5, with 8 bases that match TRBD1. Germline V CDR1 and CDR2: MGHDK, SYGVNS. This CDR3 has 18 amino acids. V trimming: 2 bases; J trimming: 0 bases; junction bases outside the gene matches: 9. The CDR3 nucleotides are TGTGCCAGCAGTGAAGGACTGGGACAGGAGTATAGCAATCAGCCCCAGCATTTT. It codes for CASSEGLGQEYSNQPQHF.

This CDR3 reads CASSVVAGSNQPQHF. In DNA form, the CDR3 reads TGTGCCAGCAGTGTTGTTGCGGGAAGCAATCAGCCCCAGCATTTT. This chain links TRBV27 with TRBJ1-5; unclear D gene. Germline CDR1 reads MNHEY; CDR2 reads SMNVEV (reference sequence). V was pared by 5 bases and J by 1 base, with 12 bases between. The CDR3 consists of 15 residues.

The chain links TRBV30 to TRBJ2-7, with 11 bases matching TRBD1. Germline V CDR1 and CDR2: GTSNPN, SVGIG (reference sequence). This CDR3 comprises 14 residues. Losses at the gene ends were 4 bases for V and 6 bases for J; bases not matched to a gene: 8. The CDR3 loop reads CAWTLGQGEGEQYF. The CDR3 region has the DNA TGTGCCTGGACCTTGGGACAGGGGGAAGGCGAGCAGTACTTC.

V and J are TRBV29-1 and TRBJ2-3, with D perhaps TRBD2 (6 bases). The length of the CDR3 is 13 residues. Germline loops: CDR1 SQVTM, CDR2 ANQGSEA. The germline V and J ends were trimmed by 0 bases and 8 bases, with 12 bases remaining between them. The CDR3 region is CSVEDLAELTQYF. In DNA form, the CDR3 reads TGCAGCGTTGAAGATTTAGCGGAACTTACGCAGTATTTT.

The rearrangement uses TRBV6-1 and TRBJ2-1; maybe TRBD2 (5 bases). The CDR3 is 16 residues long. V lost 1 base, J lost 7 bases, and 17 bases lay in between. Germline CDR1 reads MNHNS; CDR2 reads SASEGT. CDR3 nucleotides: TGTGCCAGCAGTGAAGGGATGGGAGTAGATCGGAATGAGCAGTTCTTC. Residues: CASSEGMGVDRNEQFF.

CDR3 coding DNA: TGTGCCAGCAGCCCCCTGTTGGTGAGGGGGGAGCAGTTCTTC. Encoded protein: CASSPLLVRGEQFF. The J gene is TRBJ2-1, the V gene TRBV9, with a tentative D call TRBD1 (6 bases). Germline V gene data show CDR1 as SGDLS and CDR2 as YYNGEE. This CDR3 has 14 residues. Trimming shortened V by 4 bases and J by 10 bases, and 18 bases separated the two germline ends.

V and J are TRBV7-3 and TRBJ2-6, with D possibly matching TRBD1 (5 bases). V was cut by 6 bases and J by 4 bases, with 13 bases left in between. CDR1 is SGHTA and CDR2 is FQGTGA in the germline V gene. The CDR3 is 15 residues long. CDR3 sequence reads: CASSPVGAGANVLTF. The CDR3 region has the DNA TGTGCCAGCAGTCCGGTAGGGGCCGGGGCCAACGTCCTGACTTTC.

The CDR3 DNA reads as TGTGCCAGCAGCCTTCGGACAGTTAGCTACTCTGGGGCCAACGTCCTGACTTTC. Translated, it gives CASSLRTVSYSGANVLTF. This chain joins TRBV11-2 and TRBJ2-6; possible D gene TRBD1, 6 bases. CDR1 and CDR2 from the germline V gene are SGHAT and FQNNGV. This CDR3 region has 18 residues. Trimming cost V 5 bases and J 0 bases, with 17 bases left between them.